The 22 T cell receptor beta chains below all came from one sample that was sequenced in a study of Ad26.COV2.S vaccination and SARS-CoV-2 variants. Stated treatment: about 20 received Ad26.COV2.S at low or high dose, single or two shots; 5 received placebo; per-sample allocation not given. Following the first vaccine or placebo injection, samples were taken on day 63. Sequencing was performed with immunoSEQ multiplex PCR; in TCRdb, only in-frame clones are kept and a portion is missing. The data contain 350,000 to 400,000 clones, 89% of them singletons. This specimen consisted of peripheral blood, obtained in a trial of Ad26.COV2.S vaccine versus placebo. These receptors all come from a person aged 18-65 years who received the Ad26.COV2.S COVID-19 vaccine or a placebo.

This clone was observed once. The V gene is TRBV5-4, the J gene TRBJ2-1, with 7 nucleotides matching TRBD1. V gave up 8 bases and J gave up 0 bases; unmatched junction bases: 11. In germline, CDR1 is SGHNT, CDR2 YYREEE (reference sequence). This CDR3 spans 16 amino acids. CDR3 nucleotide sequence: TGTGCCAGTAGACCAAAGGGGGCAAGCTCCTACAATGAGCAGTTCTTC. This translates into CASRPKGASSYNEQFF.

This clone has only a few counts. The rearrangement links TRBV6-6 to TRBJ1-6, with TRBD1 matching 7 bases. The length of the CDR3 is 16 residues. With V trimmed by 6 bases and J by 8 bases, 13 bases remained unmatched. CDR1 MNHNY and CDR2 SVGAGI come from the germline V gene (reference sequence). CDR3 DNA sequence: TGTGCCAGCAGCCCCCATAAGACAGGGTGGGATTCACCCCTCCACTTT. It encodes CASSPHKTGWDSPLHF.

This rearrangement joins TRBV19 to TRBJ2-3; tentative D call: TRBD2 (6 bases). Trimming pared 1 base from V and 5 bases from J, leaving 10 bases between. This CDR3 region has 14 residues. The germline CDR1 and CDR2 sequences are LNHDA and SQIVND (reference sequence). The CDR3 reads CASSIVPGRDTQYF. The CDR3 DNA is TGTGCCAGTAGTATAGTTCCCGGGAGAGATACGCAGTATTTT.

This clone was seen just once. The V gene is TRBV5-8, the J gene TRBJ2-1; the D call may be TRBD1 or TRBD2 (7 bases each). This CDR3 region has 15 residues. The ends were cut back, 2 bases at V and 9 bases at J, with 18 bases in the middle. In germline, CDR1 is SGHTS, CDR2 YDEGEE. The CDR3 DNA reads TGTGCCAGCAGCTTAATAATAGGGGGCGGGGGTGAGCAGTTCTTC. Its protein product is CASSLIIGGGGEQFF.

The chain links TRBV19 to TRBJ2-7; 10 positions match TRBD1. V lost 2 bases to trimming and J lost 5 bases; unmatched junction nucleotides: 3. This CDR3 has 14 residues. CDR1 and CDR2 (germline): LNHDA, SQIVND (reference sequence). The CDR3 reads CASSIRQGANEQYF. In DNA, the CDR3 is TGTGCCAGTAGTATACGACAGGGGGCAAACGAGCAGTACTTC.

This chain uses TRBV5-1 with TRBJ2-5; D may match TRBD1 or TRBD2 (5 bases each). V was trimmed by 1 base and J by 2 bases, leaving 9 bases between them. Germline V lookup: CDR1 SGHRS, CDR2 YFSETQ. The CDR3 covers 14 residues. For the CDR3, the DNA is TGCGCCAGCAGCTTGCGGGACCCGCAAGAGACCCAGTACTTC. Amino acids: CASSLRDPQETQYF.

The V call is TRBV9, the J call TRBJ1-3; weak D call: TRBD1 (5 bases). CDR1 and CDR2 from the germline V gene are SGDLS and YYNGEE. The V gene lost 0 bases and the J gene lost 0 bases, with 10 bases spanning the gap. The CDR3 covers 16 residues. CDR3 amino acids: CASSVGGGNSGNTIYF. The CDR3 nucleotides read TGTGCCAGCAGCGTAGGCGGGGGAAACTCTGGAAACACCATATATTTT. Full variable domain (outside the CDR3, taken from reference TRBV9 and TRBJ1-3): DSGVTQTPKHLITATGQRVTLRCSPRSGDLSVYWYQQSLDQGLQFLIQYYNGEERAKGNILERFSAQQFPDLHSELNLSSLELGDSALYFCASSVGGGNSGNTIYFGEGSWLTVV.

This clone appeared a single time. The chain combines TRBV28 with TRBJ1-2; 7 bases agree with TRBD1. V lost 3 bases to trimming and J lost 7 bases; unmatched junction nucleotides: 11. The CDR3 sequence is 15 residues long. Looked up from germline, CDR1 is MDHEN and CDR2 is SYDVKM. The CDR3 loop is CASSFSDRDGGGYTF. CDR3 coding DNA: TGTGCCAGCAGTTTTTCTGACAGGGATGGCGGTGGCTACACCTTC.

The rearrangement uses TRBV21-1 and TRBJ2-6; the table names TRBD2, a call not compared with the DNA. TRBV21-1 is tagged as a pseudogene. CDR3 length: 17 residues. The CDR3 region is CASSKVGGVAGANVLTF. CDR3 in DNA: TGTGCCAGCAGCAAAGTTGGCGGAGTAGCTGGGGCCAACGTCCTGACTTTC.

The chain links TRBV5-4 to TRBJ2-7; TRBD2 might be the D (7 bases). CDR1 is SGHNT, CDR2 YYREEE, per germline (reference sequence). With 4 bases removed from V and 2 bases from J, the gap between germline ends came to 22 bases. The CDR3 totals 17 residues. The CDR3 region has the DNA TGTGCCAGCAGCAAGGGGGGGCGGCTAGCGGCGACCTACGAGCAGTACTTC. Amino acid sequence: CASSKGGRLAATYEQYF. The complete variable domain, with remaining parts taken from reference TRBV5-4 and TRBJ2-7, reads ETGVTQSPTHLIKTRGQQVTLRCSSQSGHNTVSWYQQALGQGPQFIFQYYREEENGRGNFPPRFSGLQFPNYSSELNVNALELDDSALYLCASSKGGRLAATYEQYFGPGTRLTVT.

The rearrangement joins TRBV15 to TRBJ2-4; D gene ambiguous. The CDR3 runs 15 residues. The germline V gene has CDR1 LNHNV and CDR2 YYDKDF (reference sequence). Trimming removed 0 bases from V and 2 bases from J, with 8 bases in between. For the CDR3, the DNA is TGTGCCACCAGCAGAGAGGGATCCCCCAAAAACATTCAGTACTTC. It yields the protein CATSREGSPKNIQYF.

CDR3 residues: CATSRDLLAGSRGEQFF. The CDR3 nucleotides are TGTGCCACCAGCAGAGATTTACTAGCGGGATCCCGGGGTGAGCAGTTCTTC. V usage is TRBV15 and J usage is TRBJ2-1; 10 bases match TRBD2. The CDR3 spans 17 residues. The germline gives CDR1 LNHNV, CDR2 YYDKDF (reference sequence). The V and J ends lost 0 bases and 9 bases, in that order; junction bases with no gene match: 11.

The gene calls are TRBV7-2 and TRBJ2-7; 9 bases fit TRBD2. With 0 bases clipped from V and 6 bases from J, the junction kept 12 bases outside the gene matches. The CDR3 covers 17 residues. Germline CDR1 and CDR2: SGHTA and FQGNSA. DNA of the CDR3: TGTGCCAGCAGCTTAGCGCCAGCGGGAGGCTCCTTAGGCGAGCAGTACTTC. Translation: CASSLAPAGGSLGEQYF.

The chain has TRBV19 and TRBJ2-2, with 8 bases fitting TRBD1. This CDR3 comprises 16 residues. Trimming at V came to 4 bases and at J to 6 bases, leaving 10 bases not matched to a gene. Germline assignment: CDR1 LNHDA and CDR2 SQIVND (reference sequence). CDR3 residues: CASSTPLGQVAGELFF. The CDR3 DNA reads as TGTGCCAGTAGTACGCCGTTGGGACAGGTCGCCGGGGAGCTGTTTTTT.

This rearrangement joins TRBV3-1 (or the pseudogene TRBV3-2) to TRBJ1-5; D unclear. The CDR3 runs 13 residues. Trimming shortened V by 3 bases and J by 7 bases, and 10 bases separated the two germline ends. CDR1 and CDR2 (germline): LGHDT, YNNKEL (reference sequence). This CDR3 is CASSQGFQQPQHF. As DNA, the CDR3 is TGTGCCAGCAGCCAGGGGTTCCAGCAGCCCCAGCATTTT.

CDR3 protein: CAWSVKQGAGEQFF. CDR3 DNA: TGTGCCTGGAGTGTAAAACAGGGGGCCGGTGAGCAGTTCTTC. This sequence joins TRBV30 and TRBJ2-1; TRBD1 matches 9 bases. The CDR3 length is 14 residues. Germline V lookup: CDR1 GTSNPN, CDR2 SVGIG (reference sequence). V shed 0 bases and J 9 bases; nucleotides not matched to a gene: 6.

This chain links TRBV12-3 or TRBV12-4 with TRBJ2-5; TRBD2 is a possible D gene (5 bases). The CDR3 is 11 amino acids. Deletions cut 8 bases from V and 10 bases from J, with 14 bases between. CDR3 protein: CASATRGSQYF. DNA of the CDR3: TGTGCCAGCGCCACTAGAGGGAGCCAGTACTTC.

J is TRBJ2-7 and V is TRBV7-2; the match to TRBD1 covers 11 bases. V lost 5 bases and J lost 4; bases outside the gene matches: 4. The CDR3 consists of 14 residues. Germline lookup yields CDR1 SGHTA and CDR2 FQGNSA. The CDR3 DNA reads TGTGCCAGCAGCAGGACAGGGGGCGTTTACGAGCAGTACTTC. Translated, it gives CASSRTGGVYEQYF.

The chain carries TRBV6-1 and TRBJ2-7; no firm D call. Germline V gene lookup returns CDR1 MNHNS and CDR2 SASEGT. The CDR3 is made up of 15 amino acids. Trimming stripped 2 bases from V and 5 bases from J, with 16 bases between. Here the CDR3 reads CASSEIFGQAHEQYF. CDR3 sequence (DNA): TGTGCCAGCAGTGAAATCTTCGGGCAGGCTCACGAGCAGTACTTC.

The gene calls are TRBV5-1 and TRBJ2-1; TRBD2 matches 11 bases. After removal of 4 bases from V and 13 bases from J, the junction contained 4 bases not matched to a gene. The CDR3 has 12 residues. Germline CDR1 SGHRS, CDR2 YFSETQ. The CDR3 sequence: CASSDRLAGQFF. CDR3 sequence (DNA): TGCGCCAGCAGCGATCGACTAGCGGGACAGTTCTTC.

The chain is built from TRBV28 and TRBJ2-7; 8 nucleotides agree with TRBD1. CDR3 length: 14 residues. Germline CDR1 MDHEN, CDR2 SYDVKM. With 6 bases clipped from V and 4 bases from J, the junction kept 8 bases outside the gene matches. For the CDR3, the DNA is TGTGCCAGCAGGGGAACAGGGGGGTCATACGAGCAGTACTTC. The encoded protein is CASRGTGGSYEQYF.

V is TRBV29-1 and J is TRBJ2-5; D may be TRBD1 (5 bases). Between the trimmed V and J ends, which lost 7 bases and 4 bases, there was a span of 16 bases. Germline V gives CDR1 SQVTM, CDR2 ANQGSEA. CDR3 length: 13 amino acids. The DNA for the CDR3 is TGCAGCGGTACCAAAGCAGGGTCAGAGACCCAGTACTTC. This gives the protein CSGTKAGSETQYF.